A single sample gave rise to the 29 T cell receptor beta chains below, sequenced in a study of blood T cell repertoires in COVID-19. TCRdb's table, derived via immunoSEQ multiplex PCR, lists solely in-frame clones and lacks some. The sample has about 190,000 clones, around four fifths seen once. Source material: peripheral blood. The receptor set was obtained from a woman at least 80 years old with active or convalescent COVID-19.

V and J are TRBV6-1 and TRBJ1-1; 8 bases agree with TRBD1. Germline V CDR1 and CDR2: MNHNS, SASEGT. This CDR3 comprises 14 residues. V gave up 8 bases and J gave up 0 bases; unmatched junction bases: 5. The CDR3 bases are TGTGCCAGCTCGCAGGGGGCAATGAACACTGAAGCTTTCTTT. As protein: CASSQGAMNTEAFF.

This chain uses TRBV6-2 or TRBV6-3 with TRBJ1-6; no definite D call. This CDR3 is built from 14 residues. Per germline, CDR1 MNHEY and CDR2 SVGEGT. V lost 2 bases to trimming and J lost 4 bases, with 6 bases between them. CDR3: CASSYGQYNSPLHF. CDR3 DNA sequence: TGTGCCAGCAGTTACGGCCAGTATAATTCACCCCTCCACTTT.

The CDR3 nucleotides read TGTGCCAGCAGCTTACCCCTATCCCACACCGGGGAGCTGTTTTTT. Protein: CASSLPLSHTGELFF. V is TRBV7-2 and J is TRBJ2-2; D unresolved. Per the germline V gene, CDR1 is SGHTA and CDR2 is FQGNSA. Trimming stripped 2 bases from V and 3 bases from J, with 10 bases between. The CDR3 is 15 amino acids.

This clone appeared a few times. The chain combines TRBV6-2 or TRBV6-3 with TRBJ1-2; D remains ambiguous. The CDR3 is 14 residues long. Germline V gene sequence: CDR1 MNHEY, CDR2 SVGEGT. V lost 0 bases and J lost 9, with 14 bases in between. CDR3 coding DNA: TGTGCCAGCAGTTACTCGAATTACCCCTGGCGCTACACCTTC. Translation: CASSYSNYPWRYTF.

This chain connects TRBV9 to TRBJ1-5, with 8 bases matching TRBD1. Germline V lookup: CDR1 SGDLS, CDR2 YYNGEE. The length of the CDR3 is 16 residues. The ends lost 3 bases at V and 6 bases at J; junction bases unmatched: 11. The CDR3 is CASSAGTGNEIQPQHF. The CDR3 coding sequence is TGTGCCAGCAGCGCCGGGACAGGAAACGAAATTCAGCCCCAGCATTTT.

J is TRBJ2-3 and V is TRBV18, with D maybe TRBD2 (6 bases). The germline V gene encodes CDR1 KGHSH and CDR2 LQKENI. The CDR3 has 12 residues. Trimming removed 5 bases from V and 6 bases from J, with 9 bases in between. CDR3 residues: CASSSSGDTQYF. CDR3 DNA: TGTGCCAGCTCATCGAGCGGGGATACGCAGTATTTT.

The gene calls are TRBV6-5 and TRBJ1-3; D is uncertain. There are 15 residues in the CDR3. V shed 6 bases and J shed 0 bases, with 12 bases lying between them. Looked up from germline, CDR1 is MNHEY and CDR2 is SVGAGI. This chain's CDR3 is CASSSEESSGNTIYF. The CDR3, as DNA: TGTGCCAGCAGCAGCGAGGAGAGCTCTGGAAACACCATATATTTT.

The chain recombines TRBV5-8 with TRBJ2-5; 7 positions match TRBD1. The CDR3 is made up of 14 amino acids. Germline V lookup: CDR1 SGHTS, CDR2 YDEGEE. Unmatched junction bases numbered 5, after V lost 2 bases and J lost 4 bases. This CDR3 reads CASSLQGNAETQYF. CDR3 DNA sequence: TGTGCCAGCAGCTTACAGGGGAATGCAGAGACCCAGTACTTC. Full variable domain (outside the CDR3, taken from reference TRBV5-8 and TRBJ2-5): EAGVTQSPTHLIKTRGQQATLRCSPISGHTSVYWYQQALGLGLQFLLWYDEGEERNRGNFPPRFSGRQFPNYSSELNVNALELEDSALYLCASSLQGNAETQYFGPGTRLLVL.

The rearrangement joins TRBV30 to TRBJ1-5; tentatively, D is TRBD1 (5 bases). Trimming pared 2 bases from V and 6 bases from J, leaving 17 bases between. The CDR3 spans 15 residues. Germline CDR1 reads GTSNPN; CDR2 reads SVGIG (reference sequence). CDR3 amino acids: CAWSTDTGSSQPQHF. The CDR3 DNA is TGTGCCTGGAGTACCGACACAGGCTCCTCTCAGCCCCAGCATTTT.

The rearrangement uses TRBV5-1 and TRBJ1-4; possible D gene TRBD1, 6 bases. Looked up from germline, CDR1 is SGHRS and CDR2 is YFSETQ. V was pared by 4 bases and J by 3 bases, with 13 bases between. This CDR3 comprises 15 residues. In nucleotides, the CDR3 is TGCGCCAGCAGCCCACAGGGTGCGGCTAATGAAAAACTGTTTTTT. This translates into CASSPQGAANEKLFF.

The rearrangement uses TRBV12-3 or TRBV12-4 and TRBJ1-1; TRBD1 aligns across 12 bases. This CDR3 contains 13 residues. Losses at the gene ends were 4 bases for V and 9 bases for J; bases not matched to a gene: 3. CDR3 sequence: CASSSGQGAKAFF. The CDR3 DNA reads as TGTGCCAGCAGTTCGGGACAGGGGGCAAAAGCTTTCTTT.

This clone was seen only a few times. V is TRBV27 and J is TRBJ2-7; 8 positions match TRBD1. Germline V gene sequence: CDR1 MNHEY, CDR2 SMNVEV (reference sequence). The V segment lost 5 bases and the J segment 3 bases; nucleotides outside the gene matches: 6. There are 14 residues in the CDR3. The CDR3 DNA reads TGTGCCAGCAGTCAGACCGGGACAGGCTACGAGCAGTACTTC. Protein: CASSQTGTGYEQYF.

The chain carries TRBV5-1 and TRBJ1-3, with unresolved D. Between the trimmed V and J ends, which lost 3 bases and 0 bases, there was a span of 7 bases. This CDR3 region has 14 residues. In germline, CDR1 is SGHRS, CDR2 YFSETQ. The CDR3 here is CASSSGDSGNTIYF. The CDR3 DNA is TGCGCCAGCAGCTCCGGGGACTCTGGAAACACCATATATTTT. Together with reference TRBV5-1 and TRBJ1-3, the CDR3 gives the full variable domain: KAGVTQTPRYLIKTRGQQVTLSCSPISGHRSVSWYQQTPGQGLQFLFEYFSETQRNKGNFPGRFSGRQFSNSRSEMNVSTLELGDSALYLCASSSGDSGNTIYFGEGSWLTVV.

This sequence joins TRBV5-1 and TRBJ1-1; TRBD1 might be the D (5 bases). V lost 0 bases and J lost 7, with 13 bases in between. CDR1 and CDR2 from the germline V gene are SGHRS and YFSETQ. This CDR3 is built from 14 residues. In DNA form, the CDR3 reads TGCGCCAGCAGCTTGGACAGGCCAAGAAATGAAGCTTTCTTT. This gives the protein CASSLDRPRNEAFF.

The CDR3 region is CASSLVAYEQYF. The DNA for the CDR3 is TGTGCCAGCAGTTTAGTCGCCTACGAGCAGTACTTC. The V call is TRBV12-3 or TRBV12-4, the J call TRBJ2-7; no reliable D call. Trimming shortened V by 1 base and J by 2 bases, and 3 bases separated the two germline ends. The CDR3 is 12 residues long.

The chain recombines TRBV14 with TRBJ1-1; the match to TRBD1 covers 10 bases. Looked up from germline, CDR1 is SGHDN and CDR2 is FVKESK. The V and J ends lost 0 bases and 11 bases, in that order; junction bases with no gene match: 9. This CDR3 region has 15 residues. The CDR3 is CASSQDYRTGGSAFF. The CDR3 DNA follows: TGTGCCAGCAGCCAAGATTACCGGACAGGGGGGAGTGCTTTCTTT.

The V call is TRBV5-1, the J call TRBJ1-2; TRBD1 aligns across 7 bases. CDR3 length equals 13 residues. Germline CDR1 is SGHRS and CDR2 is YFSETQ. The ends lost 2 bases at V and 6 bases at J; junction bases unmatched: 4. The CDR3 sequence is CASSFPTGNGYTF. The DNA for the CDR3 is TGCGCCAGCAGCTTCCCGACAGGGAATGGCTACACCTTC.

The rearrangement uses TRBV10-1 and TRBJ1-2, with D perhaps matching TRBD1 (6 bases). V was pared by 6 bases and J by 5 bases, with 13 bases between. CDR3 length equals 13 residues. Germline V gives CDR1 WNHNN, CDR2 SYGVQD (reference sequence). The CDR3 DNA sequence: TGCGCCAGCAGCCCTGGACAGAAGTATGGCTACACCTTC. Its protein is CASSPGQKYGYTF.

The rearrangement uses TRBV7-9 and TRBJ2-6; D possibly corresponds to TRBD2 (7 bases). The CDR3 has 18 amino acids. Germline V gene lookup returns CDR1 SEHNR and CDR2 FQNEAQ (reference sequence). V lost 1 base to trimming and J lost 1 base, with 14 bases between them. The CDR3 sequence: CASSLGGGGASGANVLTF. The CDR3 nucleotides are TGTGCCAGCAGCTTAGGTGGCGGGGGCGCTTCTGGGGCCAACGTCCTGACTTTC.

This chain's CDR3 is CAIETGGDNSPLHF. The DNA for the CDR3 is TGTGCCATCGAGACAGGGGGTGACAATTCACCCCTCCACTTT. The chain recombines TRBV2 with TRBJ1-6, with 9 bases fitting TRBD1. CDR3 size: 14 residues. CDR1 is SNHLY, CDR2 FYNNEI, per germline. V shed 10 bases and J 7 bases; nucleotides not matched to a gene: 8.

The chain joins TRBV19 to TRBJ2-2, with D possibly matching TRBD1 (7 bases). The CDR3 contains 14 residues. Trimming removed 5 bases at V and 6 bases at J, with 13 bases between. CDR1 is LNHDA, CDR2 SQIVND, per germline (reference sequence). The CDR3 protein is CASSAGQTPGELFF. In DNA, the CDR3 is TGTGCCAGTAGTGCGGGACAGACCCCCGGGGAGCTGTTTTTT.

The chain combines TRBV27 with TRBJ1-6; 7 nucleotides match TRBD1. Germline V gene sequence: CDR1 MNHEY, CDR2 SMNVEV (reference sequence). This CDR3 is 15 amino acids long. Losses at the gene ends were 4 bases for V and 7 bases for J; bases not matched to a gene: 7. The DNA for the CDR3 is TGTGCCAGCAGTTATCCTGACAGGGAAAATTCACCCCTCCACTTT. It encodes CASSYPDRENSPLHF.

The chain employs TRBV5-1 and TRBJ2-5; 10 positions agree with TRBD2. Germline-derived CDR1 and CDR2 are SGHRS and YFSETQ. J lost 5 bases, V lost 2 bases, and 6 bases had no gene match. This CDR3 contains 15 residues. In nucleotides, the CDR3 is TGCGCCAGCAGCTTCAGCGGGGGGGCCCAGGAGACCCAGTACTTC. This codes for CASSFSGGAQETQYF.

This clone turned up a few times. This chain joins TRBV7-2 and TRBJ2-1; perhaps TRBD2 as D (6 bases). CDR3 size: 14 residues. V lost 4 bases and J lost 6, with 13 bases in between. Germline-derived CDR1 and CDR2 are SGHTA and FQGNSA. The CDR3 region is CASSWGTGGNEQFF. The CDR3 DNA follows: TGTGCCAGCAGCTGGGGGACTGGGGGCAATGAGCAGTTCTTC.

V usage is TRBV5-1 and J usage is TRBJ2-7; perhaps TRBD2 as D (5 bases). The CDR3 loop spans 16 amino acids. The V and J ends lost 0 bases and 3 bases respectively, with 16 bases between them. Germline V gene sequence: CDR1 SGHRS, CDR2 YFSETQ. The CDR3 is CASSLAPGVIRYEQYF. Written as DNA, the CDR3 is TGCGCCAGCAGCTTGGCCCCCGGGGTCATACGCTACGAGCAGTACTTC.

This chain connects TRBV7-2 to TRBJ2-7; TRBD2 aligns across 8 bases. Germline lookup yields CDR1 SGHTA and CDR2 FQGNSA. CDR3 length equals 17 residues. After removal of 5 bases from V and 3 bases from J, the junction contained 15 bases not matched to a gene. The CDR3 DNA follows: TGTGCCAGCAGCACCGCCTGGAGGGGCGGGGGGAACTACGAGCAGTACTTC. It is translated as CASSTAWRGGGNYEQYF.

The rearrangement uses TRBV15 and TRBJ1-2; 8 bases match TRBD1. V shed 0 bases and J 12 bases; nucleotides not matched to a gene: 15. CDR1 and CDR2 from the germline V gene are LNHNV and YYDKDF (reference sequence). This CDR3 region has 16 residues. The CDR3 region is CATSRDFPGQASSDTF. Here the CDR3 DNA reads TGTGCCACCAGCAGAGATTTTCCGGGACAGGCCTCCAGTGACACCTTC.

The rearrangement uses TRBV28 and TRBJ1-2; TRBD1 aligns across 9 bases. There are 13 residues in the CDR3. The V and J ends lost 3 bases and 8 bases, in that order; junction bases with no gene match: 4. The germline gives CDR1 MDHEN, CDR2 SYDVKM. In nucleotides, the CDR3 is TGTGCCAGCAGTTTGGGACAGGGCTGGGGCTACACCTTC. It is translated as CASSLGQGWGYTF.

The chain recombines TRBV4-1 with TRBJ1-1; TRBD1 matches at 7 bases. V lost 3 bases to trimming and J lost 6 bases; unmatched junction nucleotides: 10. This CDR3 region has 15 residues. The germline CDR1 and CDR2 sequences are MGHRA and YSYEKL. CDR3 residues: CASSQPDRRSAEAFF. CDR3 nucleotide sequence: TGCGCCAGCAGCCAGCCGGACAGGAGGAGCGCTGAAGCTTTCTTT.